The T cell receptor (beta chain) under discussion was sequenced for a study of T cell responses to AZD1222 COVID-19 vaccine. J was trimmed by 1 base and V by 4 bases; bases with no gene match: 8. This CDR3 has 15 residues. The germline V gene encodes CDR1 SGHNT and CDR2 YYREEE (reference sequence). Details on this clone: The antigen is unknown.

Profiled with immunoSEQ multiplex PCR; TCRdb holds only in-frame clones, not every one. In the table there are some 150,000 clones, just over 90% of which are singletons. Broader study findings: Dominant at 160-218 and 743-854, vaccine-associated CD4 TCRs also spanned spike. Nearly half of spike-specific TCRs reportedly target variant regions that are unmutated in the B.1.351 and B.1.1.7 variants. There were mostly white British donors and more females than males, and clonal diversity was possibly underestimated.

The receptor was isolated from an adult in good health. V usage is TRBV5-4 and J usage is TRBJ2-7, with 7 bases lining up with TRBD1. Sequencing used peripheral blood, obtained on day 0 of MenACWY control vaccination. CDR3 sequence reads: CASSTRTTGSYEQYF. DNA of the CDR3: TGTGCCAGCAGCACCCGAACGACAGGGTCCTACGAGCAGTACTTC.